The 30 T cell receptor beta chains below were found in one sample sequenced in a study of read filtering for tumor transcriptome and immune sequencing (dated by TCRdb to 2018 to 2020). Sequenced using an Illumina HiSeq 4000. TCR libraries were built from roughly 370 ng RNA with the Immunoverse kit, using molecular barcoded adaptors covering alpha/delta and beta/gamma chains. TCRdb's own reprocessing of the public reads used fastp at Q25 and MiXCR and kept productive beta chains. Each CDR3 protein appears once, grouped with its most common genes and DNA. Within this sample are more than 100,000 distinct CDR3 sequences, with 10% to 15% of them counted one time only. Jointly, the top ten make up 9.5% to 12% of the sample. Sequenced: a population of CD138-negative cells sorted from bone marrow. The cell subset or site label for this specimen denotes: bone marrow mononuclear cells depleted of CD138+ plasma/myeloma cells by negative magnetic selection. These receptors came from a donor aged 40 or over with multiple myeloma.

Remarks on this clonotype: As the CDR3 is not closed by the conserved phenylalanine or tryptophan, this likely results from a read error. The chain has TRBV20-1 and TRBJ1-4; D is undetermined. This CDR3 has 15 residues. V lost 5 bases and J lost 0, with 13 bases in between. Per germline, CDR1 DFQATT and CDR2 SNEGSKA (reference sequence). CDR3 region: CSAYQGGATNEKLFL. CDR3 nucleotide sequence: TGCAGTGCTTACCAAGGCGGGGCAACTAATGAAAAACTGTTTTTA.

CDR3 amino acids: CASSLEQRNTEAFF. For the CDR3, the DNA is TGCGCCAGCAGCTTGGAACAACGGAACACTGAAGCTTTCTTT. The chain carries TRBV5-1 and TRBJ1-1; no reliable D call. Germline assignment: CDR1 SGHRS and CDR2 YFSETQ. This CDR3 has 14 amino acids. Trimming shortened V by 0 bases and J by 1 base, and 7 bases separated the two germline ends.

This clonotype was observed many times. The chain couples TRBV5-1 to TRBJ2-5, with 7 bases matching TRBD2. V gave up 0 bases and J gave up 2 bases; unmatched junction bases: 4. Germline-derived CDR1 and CDR2 are SGHRS and YFSETQ. This CDR3 has 15 amino acids. The CDR3 region has the DNA TGCGCCAGCAGCTTGGCGGGGGGTAAACAAGAGACCCAGTACTTC. As protein: CASSLAGGKQETQYF.

There are a few counts of this clonotype. The rearrangement joins TRBV29-1 to TRBJ1-2; D remains ambiguous. The V end lost 3 bases, the J end lost 2 bases, and 10 bases lay between the germline ends. The CDR3 is 13 residues long. The germline V gene has CDR1 SQVTM and CDR2 ANQGSEA. DNA for the CDR3: TGCAGCGTTGACTTGGAAGACAACTATGGCTACACCTTC. Translated, it gives CSVDLEDNYGYTF.

This clonotype has a count of ten or more. This chain connects TRBV20-1 to TRBJ2-2; D ambiguous. The CDR3 consists of 13 residues. Germline CDR1 DFQATT, CDR2 SNEGSKA (reference sequence). With 2 bases removed from V and 4 bases from J, the gap between germline ends came to 8 bases. The CDR3 region has the DNA TGCAGTGCTAGAATGGGGTTCACCGGGGAGCTGTTTTTT. This encodes CSARMGFTGELFF.

A remark on this clonotype: This sequence may be a read error, since a much larger clone differs from it by one base. The chain carries TRBV6-6 and TRBJ1-1; D unresolved. The CDR3 extends over 12 amino acids. The germline V gene encodes CDR1 MNHNY and CDR2 SVGAGI (reference sequence). Between the trimmed V and J ends, which lost 6 bases and 4 bases, there was a span of 9 bases. CDR3 coding DNA: TGTGCCAGCAGCGTCGTGAGCACTGAAGCTTTCTTT. Protein product: CASSVVSTEAFF.

This clonotype was counted ten times or more. The junction does not match germline at one end; this may be a read error. This chain connects TRBV6-1 to TRBJ1-2; D is uncertain. CDR1 MNHNS and CDR2 SASEGT come from the germline V gene. The CDR3 sequence is 14 residues long. CDR3 DNA: TGTGCCAGCACTGAACGAAGCCGACACTATGGCTACACCTTC. Residues: CASTERSRHYGYTF.

Details on this clonotype: This clone may be a read error of a much larger clone one base away. The gene calls are TRBV6-1 and TRBJ2-3, with a possible D match to TRBD1 (7 bases). Germline CDR1 and CDR2: MNHNS and SASEGT. CDR3 size: 13 residues. The germline V and J ends were trimmed by 8 bases and 4 bases, with 13 bases remaining between them. In DNA, the CDR3 is TGTGCCAGCGCGGCCAGGGGGGCAGATACGCAGTATTTT. Translating it yields CASAARGADTQYF.

The CDR3 coding sequence is TGCAGCGGGAGGCAGGGGGGAATTAGGAATGAGCAGTTCTTC. Translating gives CSGRQGGIRNEQFF. The chain uses TRBV29-1 and TRBJ2-1, with D tentatively TRBD1 (7 bases). The germline V gene has CDR1 SQVTM and CDR2 ANQGSEA. Trimming shortened V by 7 bases and J by 7 bases, and 20 bases separated the two germline ends. The CDR3 has 14 amino acids.

The V call is TRBV30, the J call TRBJ1-5, with a tentative D call TRBD1 (6 bases). There are 13 residues in the CDR3. Per the germline V gene, CDR1 is GTSNPN and CDR2 is SVGIG (reference sequence). V was shortened by 3 bases and J by 6 bases, with 12 bases between the two germline ends. CDR3 DNA: TGTGCCTGGAGCGCAGGGGTTACTCAGCCCCAGCATTTT. This encodes CAWSAGVTQPQHF.

As to this clonotype: A much larger clonotype is one base distant, so this may be a read error. Likely a read error: the CDR3 ends without its conserved phenylalanine or tryptophan. This chain uses TRBV20-1 with TRBJ2-2; 8 bases are a match to TRBD1. V was clipped by 1 base and J by 0 bases; unmatched bases: 1. There are 15 residues in the CDR3. CDR1 DFQATT and CDR2 SNEGSKA come from the germline V gene (reference sequence). CDR3 in DNA: TGCAGTGCTAGAGGGACAGGGACGAACACCGGGGAGCTGTTTCTT. This encodes CSARGTGTNTGELFL.

This clonotype was seen a handful of times. With a much larger clone just one base away, this may be a read error. No conserved phenylalanine or tryptophan ends this CDR3, so it is likely a read error. In DNA form, the CDR3 reads TGTGCCAGCAGCCCGTACAATGAGCAGTTCCTC. This translates into CASSPYNEQFL. The chain recombines TRBV7-9 with TRBJ2-1; no firm D call. V gave up 5 bases and J gave up 4 bases, with 3 bases separating them. The CDR3 is 11 residues long. Looked up from germline, CDR1 is SEHNR and CDR2 is FQNEAQ (reference sequence).

This clonotype showed up many times. CDR3 amino acids: CASSPGVSSYNEQFF. The DNA of the CDR3 is TGTGCCAGCAGCCCTGGTGTCAGCTCCTACAATGAGCAGTTCTTC. This chain links TRBV5-5 with TRBJ2-1; D remains ambiguous. The CDR3 length is 15 residues. Per the germline V gene, CDR1 is SGHKS and CDR2 is YYEKEE (reference sequence). V lost 4 bases to trimming and J lost 0 bases, with 11 bases between them. The full variable domain, rest sourced from reference TRBV5-5 and TRBJ2-1, is DAGVTQSPTHLIKTRGQQVTLRCSPISGHKSVSWYQQVLGQGPQFIFQYYEKEERGRGNFPDRFSARQFPNYSSELNVNALLLGDSALYLCASSPGVSSYNEQFFGPGTRLTVL.

This clonotype appeared many times. The CDR3 protein is CASSYLGQGVNSPLHF. The CDR3 DNA follows: TGTGCCAGCAGTTACCTCGGACAGGGCGTAAATTCACCCCTCCACTTT. The chain is built from TRBV6-6 and TRBJ1-6; 8 bases are a match to TRBD1. There are 16 residues in the CDR3. V dropped 2 bases and J dropped 7; count of bases not matched to a gene: 7. Germline V gene sequence: CDR1 MNHNY, CDR2 SVGAGI (reference sequence).

The chain uses TRBV9 and TRBJ2-3, with D perhaps matching TRBD1 (8 bases). The CDR3 runs to 16 residues. V lost 4 bases to trimming and J lost 4 bases, with 19 bases between them. Germline V gene lookup returns CDR1 SGDLS and CDR2 YYNGEE. The CDR3 DNA sequence: TGTGCCAGCAGCACCCTAACAGGGGGGGGGGCAGATACGCAGTATTTT. It codes for CASSTLTGGGADTQYF.

This clonotype was found many times. The chain employs TRBV7-2 and TRBJ2-7; 7 positions agree with TRBD1. The CDR3 runs 16 residues. Per the germline V gene, CDR1 is SGHTA and CDR2 is FQGNSA. The V segment lost 5 bases and the J segment 6 bases; nucleotides outside the gene matches: 16. The CDR3 region is CASSPETGSFASEQYF. The CDR3 DNA follows: TGTGCCAGCAGCCCAGAGACAGGGTCGTTCGCCTCCGAGCAGTACTTC.

This clonotype has only one observation. The rearrangement uses TRBV12-3 or TRBV12-4 and TRBJ2-2; D unclear. There are 12 residues in the CDR3. V was cut by 3 bases and J by 7 bases, with 6 bases left in between. CDR3 loop: CASSFYIGELFF. The CDR3 DNA reads TGTGCCAGCAGTTTTTACATCGGGGAGCTGTTTTTT.

This chain connects TRBV5-1 to TRBJ2-5; D possibly matches TRBD1 or TRBD2 (5 bases each). CDR1 and CDR2 (germline): SGHRS, YFSETQ. The ends were cut back, 4 bases at V and 5 bases at J, with 18 bases in the middle. The CDR3 spans 15 residues. The CDR3 bases are TGCGCCAGCAGCCCTCAGGGTCTTGGGGAGGAGACCCAGTACTTC. This codes for CASSPQGLGEETQYF. The whole variable domain, remainder taken from reference TRBV5-1 and TRBJ2-5, is KAGVTQTPRYLIKTRGQQVTLSCSPISGHRSVSWYQQTPGQGLQFLFEYFSETQRNKGNFPGRFSGRQFSNSRSEMNVSTLELGDSALYLCASSPQGLGEETQYFGPGTRLLVL.

This clonotype was recorded at least ten times. This sequence joins TRBV20-1 and TRBJ2-7, with TRBD2 matching over 12 bases. The CDR3 is made up of 14 amino acids. From germline, CDR1 is DFQATT and CDR2 SNEGSKA (reference sequence). The junction had 2 bases not matched to a gene; V was cut back by 3 bases and J by 2 bases. The CDR3 reads CSASRTSGAYEQYF. As DNA, the CDR3 is TGCAGTGCTAGCAGGACTAGCGGGGCCTACGAGCAGTACTTC.

This clonotype was seen repeatedly, ten times or more. The genes are TRBV5-1 and TRBJ1-1; D ambiguous. The V end lost 2 bases, the J end lost 2 bases, and 19 bases lay between the germline ends. Germline V gives CDR1 SGHRS, CDR2 YFSETQ. The CDR3 is 17 amino acids. The CDR3 here is CASSFGPGREENTEAFF. The CDR3 coding sequence is TGCGCCAGCAGCTTCGGGCCCGGGAGGGAGGAAAACACTGAAGCTTTCTTT.

In this sample, this clonotype turned up many times. J is TRBJ1-4 and V is TRBV6-4, with TRBD1 as a possible D gene (6 bases). V gave up 6 bases and J gave up 0 bases, with 11 bases separating them. The CDR3 consists of 15 residues. The germline V gene encodes CDR1 MRHNA and CDR2 SNTAGT. The CDR3 is CASRKEGATNEKLFF. The CDR3 DNA is TGTGCCAGCAGAAAAGAGGGGGCAACTAATGAAAAACTGTTTTTT.

This clonotype was seen ten or more times. The chain uses TRBV6-6 and TRBJ2-1, with 7 positions matching TRBD2. Trimming removed 6 bases from V and 4 bases from J; junction bases left unmatched: 9. Germline V gives CDR1 MNHNY, CDR2 SVGAGI (reference sequence). The length of the CDR3 is 15 residues. CDR3 coding DNA: TGTGCCAGCAGGATATCGACTAGCCTGTACAATGAGCAGTTCTTC. It translates to CASRISTSLYNEQFF.

This clonotype was detected a few times. The chain is built from TRBV6-2 or TRBV6-3 and TRBJ1-5, with TRBD1 matching over 8 bases. This CDR3 contains 14 residues. Germline lookup yields CDR1 MNHEY and CDR2 SVGEGT. Trimming removed 8 bases from V and 5 bases from J; junction bases left unmatched: 8. The CDR3 loop is CASGRQGSHQPQHF. The CDR3 DNA sequence: TGTGCCAGCGGGCGACAGGGGTCACATCAGCCCCAGCATTTT.

This clonotype was recorded many times. V and J are TRBV11-3 and TRBJ1-1; D is unclear. There are 12 residues in the CDR3. Between the trimmed V and J ends, which lost 5 bases and 0 bases, there was a span of 4 bases. Germline CDR1 SGHNT, CDR2 YENEEA. CDR3 region: CASSKMNTEAFF. As DNA, the CDR3 is TGTGCCAGCAGCAAAATGAACACTGAAGCTTTCTTT. Full variable domain (rest looked up from reference TRBV11-3 and TRBJ1-1): EAGVVQSPRYKIIEKKQPVAFWCNPISGHNTLYWYLQNLGQGPELLIRYENEEAVDDSQLPKDRFSAERLKGVDSTLKIQPAELGDSAVYLCASSKMNTEAFFGQGTRLTVV.

This clonotype was seen at least ten times. The chain couples TRBV7-2 to TRBJ2-3; 8 bases map to TRBD2. The CDR3 totals 17 residues. The J segment lost 1 base and the V segment lost 1 base, leaving 7 bases of the junction unmatched. In germline, CDR1 is SGHTA, CDR2 FQGNSA. This CDR3 is CASSLGGLARRTDTQYF. The CDR3 bases are TGTGCCAGCAGCTTAGGAGGACTAGCCCGTCGCACAGATACGCAGTATTTT.

This clonotype has a handful of counts. The gene calls are TRBV5-1 and TRBJ2-2, with TRBD2 as a possible D gene (5 bases). CDR1 and CDR2 (germline): SGHRS, YFSETQ. The V end lost 5 bases, the J end lost 5 bases, and 13 bases lay between the germline ends. There are 14 residues in the CDR3. As DNA, the CDR3 is TGCGCCAGCAGTACAGAGCGGTCAACCGGGGAGCTGTTTTTT. Translated: CASSTERSTGELFF.

This clonotype was observed a few times. The V and J genes are TRBV5-6 and TRBJ2-3; 11 nucleotides match TRBD2. Germline values: CDR1 SGHDT, CDR2 YYEEEE. Germline trimming cut 0 bases from V and 6 bases from J; bases unmatched to any gene: 9. CDR3 length equals 17 residues. The CDR3 loop reads CASSLVSGLADTDTQYF. The DNA of the CDR3 is TGTGCCAGCAGCTTGGTATCGGGACTAGCGGATACTGATACGCAGTATTTT.

This clonotype was observed many times. The chain has TRBV5-1 and TRBJ2-1; 11 bases agree with TRBD2. This CDR3 has 15 amino acids. CDR1 is SGHRS and CDR2 is YFSETQ in the germline V gene. V lost 0 bases, J lost 8 bases, and 4 bases stayed unmatched. The CDR3 loop is CASSLVSGGADEQFF. CDR3 nucleotides: TGCGCCAGCAGCTTGGTTAGCGGGGGGGCCGATGAGCAGTTCTTC.

Worth noting for this clonotype: This may stem from a read error, because a much larger clone lies one nucleotide away. The CDR3 ends on some other residue instead of the conserved phenylalanine or tryptophan, so this is likely a read error. The V call is TRBV29-1, the J call TRBJ1-2, with D possibly TRBD1 on 5 matching bases. Germline V gene sequence: CDR1 SQVTM, CDR2 ANQGSEA. The CDR3 consists of 11 residues. Trimming left V 4 bases short and J 7 bases short, with 10 bases between. The chain's CDR3 is CSVGSRAGYTI. CDR3 bases: TGCAGCGTTGGTTCCAGGGCTGGCTACACCATC.

This clonotype was recorded many times. The V and J genes are TRBV7-2 and TRBJ2-5, with 9 bases lining up with TRBD2. The CDR3 runs to 17 residues. The ends lost 5 bases at V and 5 bases at J; junction bases unmatched: 15. The germline V gene has CDR1 SGHTA and CDR2 FQGNSA. CDR3 residues: CASSVYPRGGRAETQYF. Here the CDR3 DNA reads TGTGCCAGCAGCGTTTACCCCCGGGGCGGGAGGGCTGAGACCCAGTACTTC.